The rows below give T cell receptor beta chains drawn from one sample of a study of T-cell memory formation after mild COVID-19. TCRdb itself ran the 5' RACE reads through MiXCR, one entry per CDR3 protein. The table includes roughly 350,000 distinct CDR3 sequences, 28% detected once. The sequencing input was PBMCs or a T cell subset sorted from them (not recorded which). The source of these receptors is an adult woman who had mild COVID-19 (a few samples of this study predate the infection). Cell type and time point are not known. Both conserved end residues are part of each CDR3. Fields, in order: V gene, D gene, CDR3 length, clone size, J gene, CDR3 protein, CDR3 DNA. The D gene is left open where the match is weak. Clone size, where shown, is once, few, many, or a class for clones that have expanded.

TRBV12-3/TRBV12-4,.,15,few,TRBJ1-4,CASSLRFGLDEKLFF,TGTGCCAGCAGTCTTAGATTTGGCCTGGATGAAAAACTGTTTTTT
TRBV20-1,.,12,few,TRBJ1-1,CSARGQHTEAFF,TGCAGTGCTAGAGGACAGCACACTGAAGCTTTCTTT
TRBV20-1,TRBD2,14,.,TRBJ2-5,CSASTSGAQETQYF,TGCAGTGCTTCGACTAGCGGTGCGCAAGAGACCCAGTACTTC
TRBV7-9,.,15,few,TRBJ1-4,CASSSNVATNEKLFF,TGTGCCAGCAGCTCCAACGTCGCAACTAATGAAAAACTGTTTTTT
TRBV12-3/TRBV12-4,.,13,.,TRBJ2-5,CASGRDSLGTQYF,TGTGCCAGCGGCCGGGACTCCCTTGGGACCCAGTACTTC
TRBV7-9,TRBD1,14,.,TRBJ2-1,CASSSRDRVFAQFF,TGTGCCAGCAGCTCCCGGGACAGGGTCTTCGCGCAGTTCTTC
TRBV5-6,.,16,.,TRBJ2-3,CASSSSTFPGTDTQYF,TGTGCCAGCAGCTCCTCGACTTTTCCTGGCACAGATACGCAGTATTTT
TRBV2,.,12,.,TRBJ2-1,CASSPLAGEQFF,TGTGCCAGCAGTCCACTAGCCGGTGAGCAGTTCTTC
TRBV7-2,.,14,few,TRBJ2-2,CASSSNRVSGELFF,TGTGCCAGCAGCTCAAACCGGGTCTCCGGGGAGCTGTTTTTT
TRBV19,.,14,few,TRBJ2-3,CASRSAGLGGTQYF,TGTGCCAGTAGGTCGGCGGGTTTGGGCGGTACGCAGTATTTT
TRBV7-3,.,14,.,TRBJ2-5,CASSLGAGVETQYF,TGTGCCAGCAGCTTAGGGGCAGGGGTGGAGACCCAGTACTTC
TRBV29-1,.,14,.,TRBJ1-1,CSVVPGQSRTEAFF,TGCAGCGTTGTGCCTGGACAGTCTCGCACTGAAGCTTTCTTT
TRBV5-1,TRBD1,13,few,TRBJ2-7,CASKTGERYEQYF,TGCGCCAGTAAGACAGGGGAAAGGTACGAGCAGTACTTC
TRBV7-9,TRBD2,17,.,TRBJ2-1,CASSLGMLAGGPDEQFF,TGTGCCAGCAGCTTAGGAATGCTAGCGGGAGGGCCTGATGAGCAGTTCTTC
TRBV27,.,15,few,TRBJ2-3,CASSPFAGFTDTQYF,TGTGCCAGCAGTCCCTTTGCGGGATTCACAGATACGCAGTATTTT
TRBV5-1,.,14,.,TRBJ2-7,CASSSDSPSYEQYF,TGCGCCAGCAGCTCGGACAGCCCCTCCTACGAGCAGTACTTC
TRBV12-3/TRBV12-4,.,14,.,TRBJ1-2,CASSSAQGSVGYTF,TGTGCCAGCAGTTCGGCTCAGGGCTCGGTTGGCTACACCTTC
TRBV6-2/TRBV6-3,.,15,.,TRBJ2-5,CASRRPGTAQETQYF,TGTGCCAGCAGACGACCCGGGACGGCACAAGAGACCCAGTACTTC
TRBV12-3/TRBV12-4,.,15,few,TRBJ2-3,CASRHQAQSTDTQYF,TGTGCCAGCAGGCACCAGGCTCAGAGCACAGATACGCAGTATTTT
TRBV7-3,.,13,.,TRBJ2-7,CASGLGGGYEQYF,TGTGCCAGCGGTCTCGGAGGAGGCTACGAGCAGTACTTC
TRBV24-1,TRBD1,15,.,TRBJ1-1,CATSVSGTGGTEAFF,TGTGCCACCAGTGTCTCCGGGACAGGGGGCACTGAAGCTTTCTTT
TRBV7-3,.,14,.,TRBJ1-1,CASSPGGMNTEAFF,TGTGCCAGCAGCCCTGGGGGGATGAACACTGAAGCTTTCTTT
TRBV2,.,11,.,TRBJ1-2,CASSTTIRYTF,TGTGCCAGCAGTACCACTATCCGCTACACCTTC
TRBV11-2,.,17,few,TRBJ1-1,CASSSPWGGRTNTEAFF,TGTGCCAGCAGCTCGCCCTGGGGGGGGCGAACGAACACTGAAGCTTTCTTT
TRBV7-8,.,14,many,TRBJ2-2,CASSLGRLSGELFF,TGTGCCAGCAGCTTAGGTCGGTTATCCGGGGAGCTGTTTTTT
TRBV24-1,.,12,.,TRBJ1-1,CATSGGSLEAFF,TGTGCCACCAGTGGCGGCTCCCTTGAAGCTTTCTTT
TRBV7-9,TRBD2,13,many,TRBJ2-1,CASSLDLAGGVFF,TGTGCCAGCAGCTTAGATTTAGCGGGAGGGGTGTTCTTC
TRBV13,.,15,.,TRBJ1-3,CASSYDQGSGNTIYF,TGTGCCAGCAGCTACGATCAGGGGTCTGGAAACACCATATATTTT
TRBV5-1,TRBD2,16,few,TRBJ2-3,CASSPISGTKADTQYF,TGCGCCAGCAGCCCGATTAGCGGGACGAAGGCAGATACGCAGTATTTT
TRBV24-1,.,13,.,TRBJ1-1,CATQGQGFTEAFF,TGTGCCACCCAGGGGCAGGGTTTTACTGAAGCTTTCTTT
TRBV12-3/TRBV12-4,.,16,few,TRBJ1-1,CASSFSGWYRATEAFF,TGTGCCAGCAGTTTTTCAGGGTGGTACAGGGCCACTGAAGCTTTCTTT
TRBV5-1,.,15,.,TRBJ2-2,CASSKDISDTGELFF,TGCGCCAGCAGCAAGGACATATCGGACACCGGGGAGCTGTTTTTT
TRBV7-8,.,13,.,TRBJ1-5,CASSSGRNQPQHF,TGTGCCAGCAGCTCGGGACGTAATCAGCCCCAGCATTTT
TRBV6-2/TRBV6-3,TRBD1,15,once,TRBJ2-7,CASNEPGQLLYEQYF,TGTGCCAGCAACGAACCGGGACAGCTACTCTACGAGCAGTACTTC
TRBV6-6,TRBD1,15,few,TRBJ1-2,CASSHGTGGDYGYTF,TGTGCCAGCAGTCATGGGACAGGAGGGGACTATGGCTACACCTTC
TRBV9,TRBD1,15,.,TRBJ2-7,CASSEGVGTAYEQYF,TGTGCCAGCAGCGAGGGGGTTGGGACAGCCTACGAGCAGTACTTC
TRBV24-1,.,15,few,TRBJ2-1,CATISTQGSYNEQFF,TGTGCCACCATAAGCACCCAGGGGTCCTACAATGAGCAGTTCTTC
TRBV20-1,TRBD1,13,few,TRBJ1-4,CSAQTGQNEKLFF,TGCAGTGCGCAGACAGGGCAAAATGAAAAACTGTTTTTT
TRBV5-1,TRBD1,13,few,TRBJ1-5,CASSEAGGQPQHF,TGCGCCAGCAGTGAGGCAGGGGGCCAGCCCCAGCATTTT
TRBV7-9,.,14,.,TRBJ1-1,CASSSQGMGTEAFF,TGTGCCAGCAGCTCACAGGGTATGGGGACTGAAGCTTTCTTT
TRBV5-1,TRBD1,15,.,TRBJ1-6,CASSSGQGLLSPLHF,TGCGCCAGCAGCTCAGGACAGGGCCTACTTTCACCCCTCCACTTT
TRBV29-1,.,12,.,TRBJ2-1,CSFEGVRNEQFF,TGCAGCTTTGAAGGAGTTAGAAATGAGCAGTTCTTC
TRBV7-2,TRBD2,18,few,TRBJ2-3,CASSLGPGRLAPTDTQYF,TGTGCCAGCAGCTTAGGCCCTGGGAGACTAGCGCCCACAGATACGCAGTATTTT